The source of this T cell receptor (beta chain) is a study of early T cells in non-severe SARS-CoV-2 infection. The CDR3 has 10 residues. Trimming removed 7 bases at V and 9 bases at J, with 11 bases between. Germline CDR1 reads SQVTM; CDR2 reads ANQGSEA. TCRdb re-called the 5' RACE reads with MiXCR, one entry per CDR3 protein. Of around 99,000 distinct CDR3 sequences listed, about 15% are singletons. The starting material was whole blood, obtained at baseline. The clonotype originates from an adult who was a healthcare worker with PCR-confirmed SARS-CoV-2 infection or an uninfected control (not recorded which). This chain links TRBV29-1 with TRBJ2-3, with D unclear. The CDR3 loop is CSGGFHTQYF. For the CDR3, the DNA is TGCAGCGGGGGTTTCCACACGCAGTATTTT.